A selection of T cell receptor beta chains follows, all from one sample in a study of post-analysis software for immune sequencing data. MiXCR, applied by TCRdb to the PCR reads, yields one record per CDR3 protein. The sample contains fewer than 900,000 distinct CDR3 sequences, roughly 50% of which appear only once. The sequenced sample consisted of blood. These TCRs come from a girl between 5 and 17 years old with multiple sclerosis. The CDR3 runs from the conserved cysteine through the conserved F or W. A D gene is named only where the DNA matches it firmly. The size entry is marked missing in some rows and otherwise reads once, few, many or a size class.

CDR3nt: TGTGCCAGCAGTTCGGGACTAGCGGGAGAGGGGGAGACCCAGTACTTC
CDR3aa: CASSSGLAGEGETQYF
d_gene: TRBD2
v_gene: TRBV12-3/TRBV12-4
len: 16
j_gene: TRBJ2-5
abundance: -

CDR3nt: TGTGCCTTCTTAACCGGGACAGGGCTTAACTATGGCTACACCTTC
CDR3aa: CAFLTGTGLNYGYTF
d_gene: TRBD1
v_gene: TRBV30
len: 15
j_gene: TRBJ1-2
abundance: -

CDR3nt: TGTGCCAGCAGCCCTTTGATAGGGACTACCTACCAAGAGACCCAGTTCTTC
CDR3aa: CASSPLIGTTYQETQFF
d_gene: TRBD2
v_gene: TRBV11-2
len: 17
j_gene: TRBJ2-1
abundance: -

CDR3nt: TGTGCCAGCAGTGGGATTCGGAGTTCCTACAATGAGCAGTTCTTC
CDR3aa: CASSGIRSSYNEQFF
d_gene: -
v_gene: TRBV27
len: 15
j_gene: TRBJ2-1
abundance: -

CDR3nt: TGCAGTGCTAGAGAGGTGGGCTACCAAGAGACCCAGTACTTC
CDR3aa: CSAREVGYQETQYF
d_gene: -
v_gene: TRBV20-1
len: 14
j_gene: TRBJ2-5
abundance: once

CDR3nt: TGTGCCAGCAGCCAAGAGGAGGGAGAGGGAGAGACCCAGTACTTC
CDR3aa: CASSQEEGEGETQYF
d_gene: -
v_gene: TRBV4-2
len: 15
j_gene: TRBJ2-5
abundance: few

CDR3nt: TGCGCCAGCAGCCCTACCGGGACTAGCGGGGCAGAGACCCAGTACTTC
CDR3aa: CASSPTGTSGAETQYF
d_gene: TRBD2
v_gene: TRBV4-3
len: 16
j_gene: TRBJ2-5
abundance: few

CDR3nt: TGTGCCAGCAGCTTAGGGGGACTAGCGGGAGATTCCTACGAGCAGTACTTC
CDR3aa: CASSLGGLAGDSYEQYF
d_gene: TRBD2
v_gene: TRBV7-9
len: 17
j_gene: TRBJ2-7
abundance: -

CDR3nt: TGTGCCAGCAGCCCCGGGAATGATCAGCCCCAGCATTTT
CDR3aa: CASSPGNDQPQHF
d_gene: -
v_gene: TRBV7-9
len: 13
j_gene: TRBJ1-5
abundance: few

CDR3nt: TGTGCCAGCAGTGAACTCAGGAGGGGGAGTGAGCAGTTCTTC
CDR3aa: CASSELRRGSEQFF
d_gene: -
v_gene: TRBV6-1
len: 14
j_gene: TRBJ2-1
abundance: once

CDR3nt: TGCGCCAGCAGCCGGAACATGGACAGGGTAAACGAGCAGTACTTC
CDR3aa: CASSRNMDRVNEQYF
d_gene: TRBD1
v_gene: TRBV4-3
len: 15
j_gene: TRBJ2-7
abundance: -

CDR3nt: TGTGCCAGCAGCTTGCCGGGACAGGGGGCTGAGGTCCTGACTTTC
CDR3aa: CASSLPGQGAEVLTF
d_gene: TRBD1
v_gene: TRBV7-9
len: 15
j_gene: TRBJ2-6
abundance: -

CDR3nt: TGTGCCTGGAGGGGGGTTAGATGGGGGAGTACCTACGAGCAGTACTTC
CDR3aa: CAWRGVRWGSTYEQYF
d_gene: -
v_gene: TRBV30
len: 16
j_gene: TRBJ2-7
abundance: few

CDR3nt: TGTGCCTGGACCGGGACTAGCGGACACAATGAGCAGTTCTTC
CDR3aa: CAWTGTSGHNEQFF
d_gene: TRBD2
v_gene: TRBV30
len: 14
j_gene: TRBJ2-1
abundance: -

CDR3nt: TGTGCCAGCAGTTACCCCGGGACTGCGAACACTAGCACAGATACGCAGTATTTT
CDR3aa: CASSYPGTANTSTDTQYF
d_gene: -
v_gene: TRBV2
len: 18
j_gene: TRBJ2-3
abundance: few

CDR3nt: TGTGCCAGCAGCCCTGAGGGGAACTCCTACGAGCAGTACTTC
CDR3aa: CASSPEGNSYEQYF
d_gene: -
v_gene: TRBV7-3
len: 14
j_gene: TRBJ2-7
abundance: -

CDR3nt: TGTGCCAGCAGCACCTTCCCTGCAGATACGCAGTATTTT
CDR3aa: CASSTFPADTQYF
d_gene: -
v_gene: TRBV7-2
len: 13
j_gene: TRBJ2-3
abundance: -

CDR3nt: TGTGCCAGCAGCCCATCTGGACCGATCAAGGCCTACGAGCAGTACTTC
CDR3aa: CASSPSGPIKAYEQYF
d_gene: -
v_gene: TRBV7-9
len: 16
j_gene: TRBJ2-7
abundance: -

CDR3nt: TGTGCCAGCAGTTGGCAGGGACAGGGCAATCAGCCCCAGCATTTT
CDR3aa: CASSWQGQGNQPQHF
d_gene: TRBD1
v_gene: TRBV6-6
len: 15
j_gene: TRBJ1-5
abundance: -